This T cell receptor (beta chain) comes out of a study of cytomegalovirus exposure and HLA in healthy donors. Background on the study: From about 179 million T cells, an earlier analysis saw some 120 million unique TCR beta sequences.

Amplification used 60 Vbeta primers and 13 Jbeta primers. Here immunoSEQ multiplex PCR was the method, and the copy in TCRdb shows in-frame clones only, minus some. The repertoire holds around 140,000 clones, with approximately 84% as singletons. Findings of the study overall: A later analysis found TCR association rates differed by HLA locus, highest for DRB1 and lowest for HLA-C. Reports credit the classifier with highly specific, highly sensitive diagnosis of cytomegalovirus status. In a later analysis, compared with equally common non-associated chains, HLA-associated beta chains were more expanded.

Germline V gene sequence: CDR1 SGHRS, CDR2 YFSETQ. Trimming took 0 bases from V and 4 from J, leaving 10 bases between them. CDR3 length: 14 amino acids. With regard to this clone: What it binds is unknown.

This TCR came from a young woman in good health and CMV-seronegative. The sequenced sample was PBMCs. This chain joins TRBV5-1 and TRBJ1-2; perhaps TRBD1 as D (5 bases). The CDR3 nucleotides are TGCGCCAGCAGCTTGGAATCGGGGGGCTATGGCTACACCTTC. This translates into CASSLESGGYGYTF.